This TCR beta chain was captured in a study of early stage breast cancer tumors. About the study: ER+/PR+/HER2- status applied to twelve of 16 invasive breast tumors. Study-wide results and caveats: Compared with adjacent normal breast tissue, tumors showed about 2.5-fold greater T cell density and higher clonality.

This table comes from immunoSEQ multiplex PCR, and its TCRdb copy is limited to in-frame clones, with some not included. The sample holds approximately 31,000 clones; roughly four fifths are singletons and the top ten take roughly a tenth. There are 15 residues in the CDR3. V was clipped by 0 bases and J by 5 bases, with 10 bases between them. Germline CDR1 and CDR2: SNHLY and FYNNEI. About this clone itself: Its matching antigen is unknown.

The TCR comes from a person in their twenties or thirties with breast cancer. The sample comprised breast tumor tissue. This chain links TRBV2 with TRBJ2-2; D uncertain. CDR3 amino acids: CASSEARAITGELFF. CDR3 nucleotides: TGTGCCAGCAGTGAAGCAAGGGCCATAACCGGGGAGCTGTTTTTT.